These 31 T cell receptor beta chains share one sample of origin, sequenced in a study of cytomegalovirus exposure and HLA in healthy donors. 13 Jbeta primers and 60 Vbeta primers were used for the PCR. Produced via immunoSEQ multiplex PCR; TCRdb's table is partial and in-frame only. The sample has about 150,000 clones; roughly 72% are singletons. The sequenced sample consisted of PBMCs. Receptors originate from a man younger than 40 in good health and CMV-seronegative.

The rearrangement links TRBV7-6 to TRBJ2-3; no clear D gene. The germline CDR1 and CDR2 sequences are SGHVS and FNYEAQ. The CDR3 loop spans 13 amino acids. Trimming removed 2 bases from V and 8 bases from J, with 11 bases in between. For the CDR3, the DNA is TGTGCCAGCAGCTTACCATCCTTAGCTACGCAGTATTTT. Residues: CASSLPSLATQYF.

This clone occurred a few times. The rearrangement joins TRBV2 to TRBJ2-3, with D unclear. V was trimmed by 8 bases and J by 6 bases, leaving 12 bases between them. CDR1 is SNHLY and CDR2 is FYNNEI in the germline V gene. CDR3 length: 12 amino acids. CDR3 residues: CASGEVRDTQYF. As DNA, the CDR3 is TGTGCCAGCGGCGAGGTTCGGGATACGCAGTATTTT.

To note about this clone: A junction boundary mismatches the germline segment, possibly from a read error. The chain has TRBV4-3 and TRBJ1-2; 7 bases line up with TRBD1. The CDR3 covers 14 residues. Germline CDR1 LGHNA, CDR2 YSLEER. In DNA, the CDR3 is TGCGCCAGCAGCCAAGATAGTACAGGGGCCGGCTACCCCTTC. Protein product: CASSQDSTGAGYPF.

This clone is a singleton in its sample. The chain carries TRBV15 and TRBJ2-3, with 8 nucleotides matching TRBD1. Germline CDR1 is LNHNV and CDR2 is YYDKDF (reference sequence). The CDR3 has 14 amino acids. V lost 8 bases to trimming and J lost 0 bases; unmatched junction nucleotides: 4. CDR3 protein: CATQGQESTDTQYF. The CDR3, as DNA: TGTGCCACCCAGGGACAGGAAAGCACAGATACGCAGTATTTT.

V gene TRBV6-1 combines with J gene TRBJ1-5, with D uncertain. CDR3 length: 15 residues. Deletions cut 0 bases from V and 4 bases from J, with 10 bases between. In germline, CDR1 is MNHNS, CDR2 SASEGT. CDR3 in DNA: TGTGCCAGCAGTGAAGCGCTTCTTCGGAATCAGCCCCAGCATTTT. Translation: CASSEALLRNQPQHF.

The chain is built from TRBV1 and TRBJ2-5; the tabulated D call, TRBD2, remains unverified against the DNA. TRBV1 is a known pseudogene. This CDR3 is built from 18 residues. The CDR3 nucleotides read TGCACCAGCAGCCAAGTTACTAGCGGGGGGGCAGGTGAAGAGACCCAGTACTTC. Translating gives CTSSQVTSGGAGEETQYF.

The chain carries TRBV7-2 and TRBJ2-5; TRBD2 agrees at 9 bases. CDR3 size: 15 residues. V lost 0 bases and J lost 5; bases outside the gene matches: 4. Germline V gene data show CDR1 as SGHTA and CDR2 as FQGNSA. CDR3 region: CASSLASGGFETQYF. The DNA for the CDR3 is TGTGCCAGCAGCTTAGCTAGCGGGGGCTTTGAGACCCAGTACTTC.

The chain is built from TRBV25-1 and TRBJ1-2, with TRBD1 identical over 7 bases. V shed 6 bases, J shed 4 bases, and the junction held 5 bases outside the gene matches. Per germline, CDR1 MGHDK and CDR2 SYGVNS. CDR3 length: 13 residues. CDR3 nucleotides: TGTGCCAGCAGAAAACAGGGGACCTATGGCTACACCTTC. It translates to CASRKQGTYGYTF.

The chain employs TRBV19 and TRBJ1-2; D possibly corresponds to TRBD1 (5 bases). This CDR3 contains 12 residues. V was pared by 4 bases and J by 8 bases, with 11 bases between. The germline CDR1 and CDR2 sequences are LNHDA and SQIVND (reference sequence). The CDR3 reads CASSTGMWGYTF. For the CDR3, the DNA is TGTGCCAGTAGTACAGGGATGTGGGGCTACACCTTC.

The V and J genes are TRBV9 and TRBJ1-5; 7 bases are shared with TRBD1. The V gene's germline CDR1 is SGDLS and CDR2 YYNGEE. The CDR3 loop spans 14 amino acids. Germline trimming cut 4 bases from V and 3 bases from J; bases unmatched to any gene: 4. The CDR3 DNA reads as TGTGCCAGCAGCTTGGGGACAGTCAATCAGCCCCAGCATTTT. This translates into CASSLGTVNQPQHF.

The chain has TRBV6-1 and TRBJ1-3; D unclear. The germline V and J ends were trimmed by 5 bases and 6 bases, with 11 bases remaining between them. Germline CDR1 MNHNS, CDR2 SASEGT. The CDR3 is 13 residues long. The CDR3 bases are TGTGCCAGCAGTATGCGACACCAAAACACCATATATTTT. This codes for CASSMRHQNTIYF.

The chain links TRBV18 to TRBJ2-1, with TRBD2 matching over 13 bases. CDR1 KGHSH and CDR2 LQKENI come from the germline V gene. This CDR3 has 17 amino acids. With V trimmed by 5 bases and J by 3 bases, 7 bases remained unmatched. The CDR3 DNA reads as TGTGCCAGCTCAGCTAGACTAGCGGGGGGATTCTACAATGAGCAGTTCTTC. This gives the protein CASSARLAGGFYNEQFF.

This clone has only one observation. The chain uses TRBV2 and TRBJ1-1; weak D call: TRBD1 (6 bases). V was shortened by 1 base and J by 4 bases, with 10 bases between the two germline ends. This CDR3 is built from 14 residues. Germline CDR1 SNHLY, CDR2 FYNNEI. The CDR3 is CASSEGRGGTEAFF. The CDR3 nucleotides are TGTGCCAGCAGTGAAGGGAGGGGGGGCACTGAAGCTTTCTTT.

The rearrangement links TRBV7-9 to TRBJ2-5; D perhaps matches TRBD1 (6 bases). The end of the DNA aligns better with TRBJ2-7, so the J call may be wrong. CDR1 and CDR2 from the germline V gene are SEHNR and FQNEAQ (reference sequence). The CDR3 contains 14 residues. The CDR3 protein is CASSLDTRTDEQYF. The CDR3 nucleotides read TGTGCCAGCAGCTTAGATACACGGACAGACGAGCAGTACTTC.

The chain combines TRBV4-3 with TRBJ1-1; a weak D match, TRBD1 (5 bases). The CDR3 sequence is 14 residues long. CDR1 and CDR2 (germline): LGHNA, YSLEER. V lost 6 bases, J lost 4 bases, and 15 bases lay in between. The CDR3 bases are TGCGCCAGCAGTGGACAAGGGTTGAGCACTGAAGCTTTCTTT. Its translation is CASSGQGLSTEAFF.

This clone was counted only a few times. The chain couples TRBV29-1 to TRBJ2-3, with 8 bases that match TRBD2. The ends lost 7 bases at V and 3 bases at J; junction bases unmatched: 9. This CDR3 comprises 14 residues. Germline CDR1 SQVTM, CDR2 ANQGSEA. CDR3 nucleotide sequence: TGCAGCGATCAAATAGCGGGGATAACAGATACGCAGTATTTT. This sequence encodes CSDQIAGITDTQYF.

The rearrangement links TRBV6-6 to TRBJ1-2; no clear D. CDR3 length: 11 amino acids. Looked up from germline, CDR1 is MNHNY and CDR2 is SVGAGI (reference sequence). Trimming took off 4 bases at V and 6 bases at J, with 6 bases between the two ends. DNA for the CDR3: TGTGCCAGCAGTTTCGAGAATGGCTACACCTTC. Encoded protein: CASSFENGYTF.

The chain combines TRBV28 with TRBJ2-7, with 9 bases aligning to TRBD1. From germline, CDR1 is MDHEN and CDR2 SYDVKM. This CDR3 contains 14 residues. Unmatched junction bases numbered 4, after V lost 5 bases and J lost 2 bases. CDR3 nucleotides: TGTGCCAGCAGTCCCCGGACAGGGGCCTACGAGCAGTACTTC. The encoded protein is CASSPRTGAYEQYF.

The chain uses TRBV4-3 and TRBJ1-5, with D possibly matching TRBD1 (5 bases). Germline values: CDR1 LGHNA, CDR2 YSLEER. V was pared by 0 bases and J by 4 bases, with 10 bases between. CDR3 length: 15 residues. The CDR3 sequence: CASSQDGASNQPQHF. DNA for the CDR3: TGCGCCAGCAGCCAAGATGGGGCCTCAAATCAGCCCCAGCATTTT.

This chain joins TRBV9 and TRBJ2-5; TRBD2 agrees at 9 bases. The J segment lost 5 bases and the V segment lost 0 bases, leaving 5 bases of the junction unmatched. Germline CDR1 and CDR2: SGDLS and YYNGEE. The CDR3 sequence is 15 residues long. Written as DNA, the CDR3 is TGTGCCAGCAGCGTAGGTTATCTAGCGGGGGAGACCCAGTACTTC. Amino acids: CASSVGYLAGETQYF.

This clone was observed a handful of times. V and J are TRBV30 and TRBJ1-1; D not resolved. Between the trimmed V and J ends, which lost 2 bases and 7 bases, there was a span of 11 bases. The CDR3 contains 12 residues. Looked up from germline, CDR1 is GTSNPN and CDR2 is SVGIG (reference sequence). CDR3 residues: CAWSSGEGEAFF. As DNA, the CDR3 is TGTGCCTGGAGTTCGGGTGAGGGTGAAGCTTTCTTT.

The chain recombines TRBV9 with TRBJ2-3, with 11 bases fitting TRBD2. This CDR3 has 15 residues. Germline assignment: CDR1 SGDLS and CDR2 YYNGEE. Trimming cost V 4 bases and J 5 bases; bases outside gene matches: 6. As DNA, the CDR3 is TGTGCCAGCAGCTCACTTAGCGGGGGGGAAGATACGCAGTATTTT. This translates into CASSSLSGGEDTQYF.

The rearrangement links TRBV30 to TRBJ1-6, with a tentative D call TRBD1 (5 bases). Per the germline V gene, CDR1 is GTSNPN and CDR2 is SVGIG (reference sequence). V lost 4 bases and J lost 0, with 13 bases in between. There are 16 residues in the CDR3. CDR3 sequence reads: CAWKGPSSSYNSPLHF. The CDR3 DNA is TGTGCCTGGAAGGGGCCTTCGAGCTCCTATAATTCACCCCTCCACTTT.

About this clone itself: Other DNA sequences in this specimen translate into the identical CDR3. This chain uses TRBV28 with TRBJ1-1; D is unresolved. Trimming removed 5 bases at V and 2 bases at J, with 6 bases between. The germline V gene encodes CDR1 MDHEN and CDR2 SYDVKM. This CDR3 spans 12 amino acids. The CDR3 is CASSEVNTEAFF. CDR3 nucleotide sequence: TGTGCCAGCAGTGAGGTAAACACTGAAGCTTTCTTT. Variable domain in full (rest from reference TRBV28 and TRBJ1-1): DVKVTQSSRYLVKRTGEKVFLECVQDMDHENMFWYRQDPGLGLRLIYFSYDVKMKEKGDIPEGYSVSREKKERFSLILESASTNQTSMYLCASSEVNTEAFFGQGTRLTVV.

Written as DNA, the CDR3 is TGTGCCACCGGGGAGGCGGGGTTCGAGCAGTACTTC. Its translation is CATGEAGFEQYF. The chain is built from TRBV15 and TRBJ2-7, with D possibly matching TRBD2 (6 bases). Per the germline V gene, CDR1 is LNHNV and CDR2 is YYDKDF (reference sequence). Trimming stripped 8 bases from V and 6 bases from J, with 14 bases between. The CDR3 loop spans 12 amino acids.

This chain joins TRBV27 and TRBJ1-1; TRBD1 matches 8 bases. The V and J ends lost 4 bases and 4 bases, in that order; junction bases with no gene match: 11. The CDR3 runs 16 residues. Germline V CDR1 and CDR2: MNHEY, SMNVEV (reference sequence). The CDR3 coding sequence is TGTGCCAGCAGTTCTCGGACAGGGCAAGAAGGCACTGAAGCTTTCTTT. Its protein is CASSSRTGQEGTEAFF.

About this clone itself: Different DNA sequences within this sample yield the same CDR3. The chain is built from TRBV12-2 and TRBJ1-1; the tabulated D call, TRBD1, remains unverified against the DNA. TRBV12-2 corresponds to a pseudogene. This CDR3 region has 11 residues. The CDR3 spells CASERDTEAFF. The CDR3 DNA sequence: TGTGCAAGTGAGAGGGACACTGAAGCTTTCTTC.

This chain joins TRBV28 and TRBJ2-5; TRBD2 matches at 14 bases. Trimming removed 11 bases from V and 2 bases from J; junction bases left unmatched: 7. CDR1 and CDR2 (germline): MDHEN, SYDVKM. The CDR3 runs to 15 residues. The CDR3 spells CAVGTSGGGQETQYF. The CDR3, as DNA: TGTGCCGTGGGGACTAGCGGGGGTGGGCAAGAGACCCAGTACTTC.

The genes are TRBV19 and TRBJ1-2; 9 positions match TRBD1. Germline CDR1 reads LNHDA; CDR2 reads SQIVND (reference sequence). The CDR3 covers 13 residues. V trimming: 6 bases; J trimming: 5 bases; junction bases outside the gene matches: 4. CDR3 loop: CASRSGQGYGYTF. In DNA form, the CDR3 reads TGTGCCAGTAGGTCGGGACAGGGTTATGGCTACACCTTC.

The chain combines TRBV4-3 with TRBJ2-1, with TRBD2 as a possible D gene (5 bases). The germline gives CDR1 LGHNA, CDR2 YSLEER. Trimming pared 0 bases from V and 2 bases from J, leaving 14 bases between. The CDR3 contains 17 residues. Written as DNA, the CDR3 is TGCGCCAGCAGCCAAGATAGTAGCGAATGGACCTACAATGAGCAGTTCTTC. This translates into CASSQDSSEWTYNEQFF.

The chain joins TRBV6-1 to TRBJ2-1; 7 nucleotides agree with TRBD2. This CDR3 has 13 residues. J gave up 3 bases and V 10 bases, and 6 bases lay outside the gene matches. CDR1 is MNHNS and CDR2 is SASEGT in the germline V gene. The CDR3 region has the DNA TGTGCCACCACCGGACTAGACTACAATGAGCAGTTCTTC. This codes for CATTGLDYNEQFF.